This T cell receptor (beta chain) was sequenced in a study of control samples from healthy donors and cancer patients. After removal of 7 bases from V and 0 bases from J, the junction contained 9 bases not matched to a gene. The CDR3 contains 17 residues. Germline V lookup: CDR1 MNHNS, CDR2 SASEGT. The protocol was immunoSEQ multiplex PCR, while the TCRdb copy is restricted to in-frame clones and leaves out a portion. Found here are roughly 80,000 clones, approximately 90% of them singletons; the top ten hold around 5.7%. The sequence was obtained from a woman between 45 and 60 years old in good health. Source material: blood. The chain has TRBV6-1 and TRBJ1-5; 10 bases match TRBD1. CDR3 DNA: TGTGCCAGCAATGACGACAGGGGGCCTTATAGCAATCAGCCCCAGCATTTT. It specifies CASNDDRGPYSNQPQHF.